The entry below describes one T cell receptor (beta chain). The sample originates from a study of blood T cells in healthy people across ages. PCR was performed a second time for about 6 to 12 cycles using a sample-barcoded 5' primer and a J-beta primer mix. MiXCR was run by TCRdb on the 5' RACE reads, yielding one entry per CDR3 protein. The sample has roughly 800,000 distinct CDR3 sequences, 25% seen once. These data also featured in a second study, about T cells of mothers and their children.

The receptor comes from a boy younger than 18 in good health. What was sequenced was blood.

The CDR3 sequence: CASSEGGLMNTEAFF. The DNA for the CDR3 is TGTGCCAGCAGCGAAGGGGGCCTCATGAACACTGAAGCTTTCTTT. The rearrangement links TRBV3-1 to TRBJ1-1; TRBD1 agrees at 7 bases. V lost 5 bases and J lost 0; bases outside the gene matches: 6. The germline V gene has CDR1 LGHDT and CDR2 YNNKEL (reference sequence). This CDR3 region has 15 residues.